The clone carrying this T cell receptor beta chain was detected once. The data originate from a study of CD8 T cells in Susac syndrome. An amount of RNA that ranged from roughly 0.45 to 1 ug was reverse transcribed with random hexamers. Amplification of TCR beta CDR3 used immunoSEQ multiplex PCR across 54 Vbeta and 13 Jbeta. TCRdb re-analysed the immunoSEQ multiplex PCR reads in MiXCR, keeping a single row per CDR3 protein. The sample shows 250,000 to 300,000 distinct CDR3 sequences, 65% to 90% of them seen only once. CD8+ and CD4+ blood T cells underwent TCR beta sequencing. The multiple sclerosis controls consisted of treatment-naive patients with relapsing-remitting disease, either stable or active. Negative magnetic isolation gave CD8+ and CD4+ cells; FACS enriched CD8+ TEMRA. CDR1 and CDR2 (germline): SGHAT, FQNNGV. This CDR3 has 15 residues. The trim removed 1 base at V and 10 bases at J, leaving 9 bases unmatched.

The source of this sequence is a human donor with multiple sclerosis. The V call is TRBV11-2, the J call TRBJ2-1; TRBD1 agrees at 8 bases. The sample taken for sequencing was CD8+ T cells from PBMCs. The CDR3 nucleotides are TGTGCCAGCAGCTTAGGGACAGGGAGGCTCGGGGAGCAGTTCTTC. It specifies CASSLGTGRLGEQFF.